Given below is one T cell receptor beta chain in context. Its antigen is not known. The V gene's germline CDR1 is SEHNR and CDR2 FQNEAQ (reference sequence). Trimming removed 3 bases from V and 5 bases from J; junction bases left unmatched: 7. CDR3 size: 14 residues. This sample stems from a study of cytomegalovirus exposure and HLA in healthy donors. Study-wide results and limits: Later analysis placed DRB1 highest and HLA-C lowest in TCR association rates, which differed by HLA locus. TCR beta chain V- and J-gene trimming was linked, in a later analysis, to a missense variant in DCLRE1C.

Primers included in the PCR were 60 Vbeta and 13 Jbeta primers. Sequencing was performed with immunoSEQ multiplex PCR; in TCRdb, only in-frame clones are kept and a portion is missing. The sample yields roughly 120,000 clones, nearly 80% seen once. The TCR comes from a woman aged 25 to 39 in good health and CMV-seronegative. V is TRBV7-9 and J is TRBJ2-7; 7 nucleotides align to TRBD1. The sequenced sample was PBMCs. Here the CDR3 reads CASSFAAGGDEQYF. The CDR3 coding sequence is TGTGCCAGCAGCTTCGCGGCAGGGGGTGACGAGCAGTACTTC.